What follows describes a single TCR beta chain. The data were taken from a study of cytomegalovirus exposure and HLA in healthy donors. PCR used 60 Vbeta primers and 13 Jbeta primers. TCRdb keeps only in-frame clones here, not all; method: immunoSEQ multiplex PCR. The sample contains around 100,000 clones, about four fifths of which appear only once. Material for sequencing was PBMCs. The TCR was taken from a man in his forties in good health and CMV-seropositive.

The CDR3 here is CASSFSRADTQYF. The DNA for the CDR3 is TGTGCCAGCAGTTTCTCCCGGGCAGATACGCAGTATTTT. This sequence joins TRBV27 and TRBJ2-3; D is ambiguous. CDR3 length equals 13 residues. V lost 3 bases and J lost 4, with 8 bases in between. The germline CDR1 and CDR2 sequences are MNHEY and SMNVEV (reference sequence).